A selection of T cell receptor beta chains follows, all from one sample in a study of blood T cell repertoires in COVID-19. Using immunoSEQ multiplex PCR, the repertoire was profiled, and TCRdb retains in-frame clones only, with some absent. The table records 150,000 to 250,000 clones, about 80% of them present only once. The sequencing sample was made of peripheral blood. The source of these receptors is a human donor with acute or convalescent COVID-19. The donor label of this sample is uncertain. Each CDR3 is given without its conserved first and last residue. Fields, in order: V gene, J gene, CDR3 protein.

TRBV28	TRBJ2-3	ATSGSTDTQY
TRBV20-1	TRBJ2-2	SASIVPGQTGELF
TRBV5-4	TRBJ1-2	ASSSADRATGGYT
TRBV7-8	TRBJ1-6	ASSLGDRVNSPLH
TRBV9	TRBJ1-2	ASSPGGRDNYGYT
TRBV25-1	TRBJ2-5	ASIGASETQY
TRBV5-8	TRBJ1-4	ASSLPGGDEKLF
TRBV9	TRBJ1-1	ASSLGTGGRRTEAF
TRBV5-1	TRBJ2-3	ASSTFRTGGTDTQY
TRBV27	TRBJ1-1	ASSKEGEAF
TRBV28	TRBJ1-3	ASSLYEYRGNTIY
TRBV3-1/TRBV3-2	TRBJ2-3	ASSPSTGWADTQY
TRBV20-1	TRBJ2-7	SARDSYEQY
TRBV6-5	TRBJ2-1	ASIKRESSYNEQF
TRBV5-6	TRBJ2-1	ASSLRTSGRADEQF
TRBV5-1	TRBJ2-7	ASSRWGAYEQY
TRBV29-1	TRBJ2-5	SVDRGGETQY
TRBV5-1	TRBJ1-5	ASRRGGDSDQPQH
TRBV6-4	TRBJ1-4	ASTVEKLF
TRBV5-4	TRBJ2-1	ASSLGAGDYNEQF
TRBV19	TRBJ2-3	ASSVTSGKSDTQY
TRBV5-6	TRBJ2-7	ASSVGQPYEQY
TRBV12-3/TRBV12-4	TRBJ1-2	ASSQGQGGGYT
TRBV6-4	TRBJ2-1	ASSLLAGGYNEQF
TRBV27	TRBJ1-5	ASSPRTGWNQPQH
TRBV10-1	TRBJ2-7	ASSEGTSGMNEQY
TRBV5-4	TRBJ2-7	ASSLTTAEQY
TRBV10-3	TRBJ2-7	AISESREQY
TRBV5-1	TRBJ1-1	ASSQGTVNTEAF
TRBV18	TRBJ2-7	VTGRGPSYEQY
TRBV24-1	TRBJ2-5	ATSVTGGQETQY
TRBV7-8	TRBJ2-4	ASSLASPISAKNIQY
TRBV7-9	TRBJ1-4	ASSSWGEGIEKLF
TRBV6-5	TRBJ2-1	ASRPPGTSWQF
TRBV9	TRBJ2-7	ASSLSGQGHEQY
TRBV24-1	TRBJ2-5	ATSDKDRTQETQY
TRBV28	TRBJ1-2	ATGTGYGYT
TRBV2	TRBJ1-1	ASSEEEGAF